These T cell receptor beta chains were read from a single sample in a study of shared clonotypes between healthy human individuals. Clones were sequenced by immunoSEQ multiplex PCR, and TCRdb holds only the in-frame ones, with some missing. This table holds about 2.1 million clones, 85% to 95% found once. Material for sequencing was naive CD8+ T cells from PBMCs. The receptors here all came from a man aged 18 to 30 in good health. Some clones in this sample may be carry-over from other donors' samples. Each CDR3 is given with its conserved first and last residue. The order of the fields is J gene, D gene, V gene, clone size, CDR3 DNA, CDR3 protein. D genes are given only for firm matches. The size of a clone is reported for some rows only, either as once, few or many, or as a class for expanded clones.

TRBJ2-1	TRBD2	TRBV9	.	TGTGCCAGCAGCGTAGATGGAGTGGGGCTAGCGGGAGTAGGAGAGCAGTTCTTC	CASSVDGVGLAGVGEQFF
TRBJ2-3	TRBD2	TRBV29-1	.	TGCAGCGCCCGGGGACTACCATACACAGATACGCAGTATTTT	CSARGLPYTDTQYF
TRBJ1-3	.	TRBV11-2	.	TGTGCCAGCAGCTTTGCCGCGGGGTGGCCTGGAAACACCATATATTTT	CASSFAAGWPGNTIYF
TRBJ1-5	TRBD1	TRBV11-3	.	TGTGCCAGCAGCTTTTTGGACAGGGGGAGCAATCAGCCCCAGCATTTT	CASSFLDRGSNQPQHF
TRBJ2-7	TRBD1	TRBV6-5	.	TGTGCCAGCAGTTCAGGGTACAGGGGGAACTTCTACGAGCAGTACTTC	CASSSGYRGNFYEQYF
TRBJ2-1	.	TRBV30	.	TGTGCCTGGATCGGGCGCGATAGCGGTAATGAGCAGTTCTTC	CAWIGRDSGNEQFF
TRBJ1-1	TRBD1	TRBV4-3	.	TGCGCCAGCAGCCAACGGGACAGAACTGAAGCTTTCTTT	CASSQRDRTEAFF
TRBJ2-2	.	TRBV28	once	TGTGCCAGCAGTTTAAGGGCAGGGTCCCCCTCGGGGGAGCTGTTTTTT	CASSLRAGSPSGELFF
TRBJ2-7	.	TRBV9	.	TGTGCCAGCAGCGTAGGGACCGGGGTGGCCTACGAGCAGTACTTC	CASSVGTGVAYEQYF
TRBJ2-2	.	TRBV28	.	TGTGCCAGCAGTTTTTTGGGTCAGACCAACACCGGGGAGCTGTTTTTT	CASSFLGQTNTGELFF
TRBJ2-7	TRBD1	TRBV5-1	.	TGCGCCAGCAGCGAAAGACAGGGATACGAGCAGTACTTC	CASSERQGYEQYF
TRBJ2-1	TRBD2	TRBV27	.	TGTGCCTCCGGTCCCCGGGGGGGCTCCTACAATGAGCAGTTCTTC	CASGPRGGSYNEQFF